Sequencing of this T cell receptor (beta chain) was carried out in a study of CD8 T cells in ankylosing spondylitis (TCRdb year 2017). Describing the broader study: T cell receptor beta repertoires were profiled in healthy donors and ankylosing spondylitis patients so that disease-linked TCR variants could be found. Peripheral blood was sampled, and synovial fluid was also collected from ankylosing spondylitis patients. The full study cohort comprised about 23 ankylosing spondylitis patients and roughly 110 healthy donors.

This clonotype has just a few counts. Its antigen remains undetermined. Base quality data are lacking; no much larger clone is found one base away. Sequences SGHTA (CDR1) and FQGTGA (CDR2) are obtained from the germline V gene. Trimming removed 5 bases from V and 0 bases from J, leaving 14 bases between the germline ends. From cysteine to phenylalanine, the CDR3 is 16 amino acids long. Only CDR3 DNA remains: 48 bases, in frame from the first base. TCRdb lists the instrument as Illumina HiSeq 2500. Quantitative 5'-RACE with molecular barcodes was the method used to prepare the TCR beta libraries. Regarding the original processing steps: To identify disease-linked TCR variants, a new computational method was used, one built on a probabilistic model of VDJ rearrangement. TCRdb itself trimmed the public reads at Q25 with fastp, ran MiXCR and retained productive beta chains. Rows merge per CDR3 protein into single entries with the most common DNA and genes. It is TCRdb's table, rather than the study itself, that gives the V and J calls and clone size. For this sample the table gives approximately 300,000 distinct CDR3 sequences, of which roughly 8% were detected only once. The leading ten clones occupy about 14% of the sample.

What the study reported, not specific to this receptor: Blood from ankylosing spondylitis patients appeared to be characterized by a TCR beta motif made up of about 8 highly homologous amino acid variants. Some TCR beta motif variants had previously been reported in synovial fluid and blood of reactive arthritis patients, which suggested common disease-initiation mechanisms. The disease-linked clones were reported as significantly enriched in matched synovial fluid samples from ankylosing spondylitis patients. The disease-linked clones had a CD8+ phenotype and were found at relatively low frequencies in peripheral blood.

This sequence was found in a male donor with ankylosing spondylitis. Material for sequencing was blood, either unsorted or a sorted T cell fraction (not recorded which). The rearranged chain carries TRBV7-3 and TRBJ2-1; the D gene cannot be named for sure. The DNA sequence follows: TGTGCCAGCAGCCTCCTAGGACGAAGCTCCTACAATGAGCAGTTCTTC. It codes for CASSLLGRSSYNEQFF.